These T cell receptor beta chains were read from a single sample in a study of blood T cell repertoires in COVID-19. Measured with immunoSEQ multiplex PCR; TCRdb has only the in-frame clones, and not every one. The sample carries about 40,000 clones, 88% recorded once. Input material: peripheral blood. The receptors derive from an older woman with acute or convalescent COVID-19. CDR3s include the opening cysteine and the closing phenylalanine or tryptophan. A D gene is named only where the DNA matches it firmly.

TRBJ1-1	TRBV19	-	TGTGCCAGTAGTACGGGAGCTGGGGTAGGCTTCTTT	CASSTGAGVGFF
TRBJ1-2	TRBV7-2	-	TGTGCCAGCAGCCATCCAGGGGCCTTTAACTATGGCTACACCTTC	CASSHPGAFNYGYTF
TRBJ2-2	TRBV14	-	TGTGCCAGCAGCCACCGACACGATACCGGGGAGCTGTTTTTT	CASSHRHDTGELFF
TRBJ1-2	TRBV6-2/TRBV6-3	TRBD1	TGTGCCAGCAGTTCCAACAGGGGCCACCTTTATGGCTACACCTTC	CASSSNRGHLYGYTF
TRBJ2-5	TRBV4-2	TRBD2	TGTGCCAGCAGCCAAGACGGAGCGGGGCAACAAGAGACCCAGTACTTC	CASSQDGAGQQETQYF
TRBJ1-3	TRBV7-3	TRBD1	TGTGCCAGCAGCCCGGGACAGGAAGCTGGAAACACCATATATTTT	CASSPGQEAGNTIYF
TRBJ1-5	TRBV27	-	TGTGCCAGCAGATTGATGACAGGTAGCAATCAGCCCCAGCATTTT	CASRLMTGSNQPQHF
TRBJ2-5	TRBV27	TRBD2	TGTGCCAGCAGACGTATAAGCACTAGCGGATACCAAGAGACCCAGTACTTC	CASRRISTSGYQETQYF
TRBJ2-1	TRBV24-1	TRBD2	TGTGCCACCAGTGACCGAGGACTAGCGGGTATATCCTACAATGAGCAGTTCTTC	CATSDRGLAGISYNEQFF
TRBJ1-1	TRBV13	-	TGTGCCAGCAGCTTAGGGGGCCCGAACACTGAAGCTTTCTTT	CASSLGGPNTEAFF
TRBJ1-6	TRBV10-3	-	TGTGCCATCACCGCGGACAGCAATAATTCACCCCTCCACTTT	CAITADSNNSPLHF
TRBJ2-2	TRBV25-1	TRBD2	TGTGCCAGCAGCGGGGGGGCCAGCACCGGGGAGCTGTTTTTT	CASSGGASTGELFF